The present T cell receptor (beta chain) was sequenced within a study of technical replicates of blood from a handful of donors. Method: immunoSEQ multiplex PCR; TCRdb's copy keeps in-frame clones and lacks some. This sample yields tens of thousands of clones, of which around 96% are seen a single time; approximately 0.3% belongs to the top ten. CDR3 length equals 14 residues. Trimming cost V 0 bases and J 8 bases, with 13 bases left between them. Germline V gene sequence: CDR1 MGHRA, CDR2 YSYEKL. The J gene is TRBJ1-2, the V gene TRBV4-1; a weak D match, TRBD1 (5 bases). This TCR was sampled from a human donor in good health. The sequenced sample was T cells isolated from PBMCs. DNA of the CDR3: TGCGCCAGCAGCCAAGATCGGCGGGAGGGGGGCTACACCTTC. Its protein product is CASSQDRREGGYTF.